These 7 T cell receptor beta chains originate from one sample sequenced in a study of T cell responses to AZD1222 COVID-19 vaccine. TCRdb's table, derived via immunoSEQ multiplex PCR, lists solely in-frame clones and lacks some. Of some 96,000 clones listed, 87% were seen once; the top ten hold 4.2%. The starting material was peripheral blood, obtained on day 0 of MenACWY control vaccination. These receptors were taken from an adult in good health.

This chain connects TRBV12-3 or TRBV12-4 to TRBJ1-1; D remains ambiguous. V was trimmed by 2 bases and J by 4 bases, leaving 5 bases between them. The CDR3 covers 12 residues. This chain's CDR3 is CASSLRGTEAFF. In DNA, the CDR3 is TGTGCCAGCAGTTTACGCGGCACTGAAGCTTTCTTT.

The V gene is TRBV30, the J gene TRBJ2-5; D is unresolved. The V gene's germline CDR1 is GTSNPN and CDR2 SVGIG (reference sequence). V was trimmed by 1 base and J by 1 base, leaving 7 bases between them. The length of the CDR3 is 13 residues. CDR3 in DNA: TGTGCCTGGAGTGGAGTGGTCCAAGAGACCCAGTACTTC. The encoded protein is CAWSGVVQETQYF.

This rearrangement joins TRBV27 to TRBJ2-2; 13 bases agree with TRBD2. The CDR3 spans 16 residues. Germline V gene lookup returns CDR1 MNHEY and CDR2 SMNVEV (reference sequence). The V and J ends lost 6 bases and 8 bases, in that order; junction bases with no gene match: 9. The CDR3 loop is CASRSGLAGDAGELFF. The DNA of the CDR3 is TGTGCCAGCAGATCCGGACTAGCGGGAGATGCGGGGGAGCTGTTTTTT.

The CDR3 loop is CASSPGRGPSSETQYF. CDR3 nucleotides: TGTGCCAGCAGCCCCGGGCGGGGGCCCTCCAGTGAGACCCAGTACTTC. J is TRBJ2-5 and V is TRBV11-2; perhaps TRBD2 as D (7 bases). The germline V gene has CDR1 SGHAT and CDR2 FQNNGV. V was pared by 5 bases and J by 5 bases, with 21 bases between. The CDR3 is made up of 16 amino acids.

The V gene is TRBV5-1, the J gene TRBJ2-5; possibly TRBD2 for D (6 bases). V lost 3 bases to trimming and J lost 0 bases, with 18 bases between them. This CDR3 spans 17 amino acids. Germline V gene data show CDR1 as SGHRS and CDR2 as YFSETQ. For the CDR3, the DNA is TGCGCCAGCAGCTCATGGAGGGCAGAGACATACCAAGAGACCCAGTACTTC. It is translated as CASSSWRAETYQETQYF.

V gene TRBV5-1 combines with J gene TRBJ2-3; D gene ambiguous. V shed 0 bases and J shed 5 bases, with 4 bases lying between them. CDR1 is SGHRS and CDR2 is YFSETQ in the germline V gene. The CDR3 is 12 amino acids. The CDR3 DNA follows: TGCGCCAGCAGCTTGGCCCTAGATACGCAGTATTTT. It specifies CASSLALDTQYF. Combining the CDR3 with reference TRBV5-1 and TRBJ2-3 gives the whole variable domain KAGVTQTPRYLIKTRGQQVTLSCSPISGHRSVSWYQQTPGQGLQFLFEYFSETQRNKGNFPGRFSGRQFSNSRSEMNVSTLELGDSALYLCASSLALDTQYFGPGTRLTVL.

The chain has TRBV12-3 or TRBV12-4 and TRBJ1-5, with D unclear. The CDR3 consists of 13 residues. Deletions cut 2 bases from V and 7 bases from J, with 9 bases between. The CDR3 region is CASSLSPLQPQHF. As DNA, the CDR3 is TGTGCCAGCAGTTTATCGCCCCTACAGCCCCAGCATTTT.